These T cell receptor beta chains were read from a single sample in a study of blood T cells in healthy people across ages. TCRdb re-called the 5' RACE reads through MiXCR, storing one row per CDR3 protein. The repertoire holds over a million distinct CDR3 sequences, with approximately 40% as singletons. Material for sequencing was blood. The receptor source for this set is a young woman in good health. The CDR3 runs from the conserved cysteine through the conserved F or W. A D gene is named only where the DNA matches it firmly. The listing skips clone size in some rows; elsewhere it reads once, few, many or a size class.

d_call: NA
v_call: TRBV6-1
j_call: TRBJ2-5
clone_size: NA
cdr3_aa: CASTRRWGEEVHNEQYF
cdr3_nt: TGTGCCAGCACCAGAAGGTGGGGGGAGGAGGTCCACAATGAGCAGTACTTC

d_call: NA
v_call: TRBV11-2
j_call: TRBJ2-5
clone_size: NA
cdr3_aa: CASSSGDLVPQYF
cdr3_nt: TGTGCCAGCAGCTCCGGTGACCTTGTCCCTCAGTACTTC

d_call: NA
v_call: TRBV4-2
j_call: TRBJ2-1
clone_size: NA
cdr3_aa: CASSEDGSRYDEQFF
cdr3_nt: TGTGCCAGCAGCGAAGATGGGAGTCGGTACGATGAGCAGTTCTTC

d_call: NA
v_call: TRBV6-5
j_call: TRBJ1-2
clone_size: NA
cdr3_aa: CASSTRGGVSPSRNGYTF
cdr3_nt: TGTGCCAGCAGTACTCGAGGGGGAGTCTCGCCGTCCCGAAATGGCTACACCTTC

d_call: NA
v_call: TRBV11-2
j_call: TRBJ2-5
clone_size: NA
cdr3_aa: CASSSALRGQKTQYF
cdr3_nt: TGTGCCAGCAGCTCAGCCTTGCGGGGGCAAAAGACCCAGTACTTC

d_call: TRBD1
v_call: TRBV6-1
j_call: TRBJ2-5
clone_size: NA
cdr3_aa: CASSGAGQGDKTQYF
cdr3_nt: TGTGCCAGCAGCGGAGCGGGACAGGGGGACAAGACCCAGTACTTC

d_call: TRBD1
v_call: TRBV20-1
j_call: TRBJ2-7
clone_size: few
cdr3_aa: CSAGGQGGSYEQYF
cdr3_nt: TGCAGTGCTGGGGGACAGGGGGGCTCCTACGAGCAGTACTTC

d_call: NA
v_call: TRBV5-6
j_call: TRBJ2-7
clone_size: NA
cdr3_aa: CASSLVGVTDNHYEQYF
cdr3_nt: TGTGCCAGCAGCTTGGTAGGGGTAACGGACAACCACTACGAGCAGTACTTC

d_call: NA
v_call: TRBV20-1
j_call: TRBJ2-7
clone_size: NA
cdr3_aa: CSARDPANYEQYF
cdr3_nt: TGCAGTGCTAGAGATCCTGCGAACTACGAGCAGTACTTC

d_call: TRBD1
v_call: TRBV5-1
j_call: TRBJ1-1
clone_size: NA
cdr3_aa: CASRDTDRGNTEAFF
cdr3_nt: TGCGCCAGCCGAGATACGGACAGGGGGAACACTGAAGCTTTCTTT

d_call: TRBD2
v_call: TRBV27
j_call: TRBJ2-1
clone_size: NA
cdr3_aa: CASSLDATSGYNEQFF
cdr3_nt: TGTGCCAGCAGTTTAGATGCCACTAGCGGGTACAATGAGCAGTTCTTC

d_call: NA
v_call: TRBV21-1
j_call: TRBJ1-2
clone_size: NA
cdr3_aa: CASSTYRGYTF
cdr3_nt: TGTGCCAGCAGCACCTATAGGGGCTACACCTTC

d_call: NA
v_call: TRBV6-5
j_call: TRBJ2-5
clone_size: few
cdr3_aa: CASSKGQGAQYF
cdr3_nt: TGTGCCAGCAGCAAGGGGCAGGGAGCTCAGTACTTC

d_call: NA
v_call: TRBV20-1
j_call: TRBJ2-1
clone_size: NA
cdr3_aa: CSAGSPGDGNEQFF
cdr3_nt: TGCAGTGCTGGGAGCCCAGGGGACGGCAATGAGCAGTTCTTC

d_call: TRBD2
v_call: TRBV12-3/TRBV12-4
j_call: TRBJ2-3
clone_size: NA
cdr3_aa: CASSYRLAGITDTQYF
cdr3_nt: TGTGCCAGCAGTTACCGACTAGCGGGGATCACAGATACGCAGTATTTT

d_call: TRBD1
v_call: TRBV28
j_call: TRBJ2-1
clone_size: NA
cdr3_aa: CASSPDRGRKFF
cdr3_nt: TGTGCCAGCAGTCCGGACAGGGGTCGTAAGTTCTTC

d_call: NA
v_call: TRBV3-1
j_call: TRBJ2-7
clone_size: NA
cdr3_aa: CASKEGGADYEQYF
cdr3_nt: TGTGCCAGCAAGGAAGGGGGAGCAGACTACGAGCAGTACTTC

d_call: TRBD2
v_call: TRBV6-5
j_call: TRBJ2-3
clone_size: NA
cdr3_aa: CASSLLAGGSPDTQYF
cdr3_nt: TGTGCCAGCAGTTTACTAGCGGGAGGAAGCCCAGATACGCAGTATTTT

d_call: TRBD1
v_call: TRBV7-9
j_call: TRBJ1-6
clone_size: NA
cdr3_aa: CASRQGRSPPHF
cdr3_nt: TGTGCCAGCCGACAGGGGAGGTCACCCCCCCACTTT

d_call: NA
v_call: TRBV20-1
j_call: TRBJ2-7
clone_size: few
cdr3_aa: CSARVAVTYEQYF
cdr3_nt: TGCAGTGCTAGAGTCGCGGTAACCTACGAGCAGTACTTC

d_call: NA
v_call: TRBV5-5
j_call: TRBJ2-1
clone_size: NA
cdr3_aa: CASSLVTGANEQFF
cdr3_nt: TGTGCCAGCAGCTTGGTTACGGGGGCAAATGAGCAGTTCTTC

d_call: NA
v_call: TRBV6-2/TRBV6-3
j_call: TRBJ2-5
clone_size: few
cdr3_aa: CASLRTQYF
cdr3_nt: TGTGCCAGCTTGCGGACCCAGTACTTC

d_call: NA
v_call: TRBV7-9
j_call: TRBJ2-5
clone_size: few
cdr3_aa: CASSLAGVQETQYF
cdr3_nt: TGTGCCAGCAGCTTAGCTGGAGTTCAAGAGACCCAGTACTTC

d_call: TRBD1
v_call: TRBV12-5
j_call: TRBJ2-5
clone_size: NA
cdr3_aa: CASGLTGTGGYETQYF
cdr3_nt: TGTGCTAGTGGTTTGACCGGGACAGGGGGCTATGAGACCCAGTACTTC